This T cell receptor beta chain was captured in a study of shared clonotypes between healthy human individuals. Study at large: Three CD4 naive, three CD4 memory, two CD8 naive and one CD8 memory plate were used per donor.

Worth noting for this clone: Its antigen is currently unknown. This CDR3 is also generated by other DNA sequences in the sample.

HIV-negative, healthy adults without recent acute infections or vaccinations were the donors. Findings of the study overall: Expectations were that clonotype sharing among donors would be affected by sequencing depth.

As originally analysed: ImmunoSEQ output lacked quality scores and full-length reads, limiting matched filtering. Measured with immunoSEQ multiplex PCR; TCRdb has only the in-frame clones, and not every one. The V and J calls and clone size are taken from that table; D and trimming were inferred from the DNA. The sample includes some 2 million clones, over 85% of them seen just once. The receptor comes from a man between 18 and 35 years old in good health. Sequencing was performed on naive CD4+ T cells sorted from blood. Stated subset: CD45RA+ positively selected.

In DNA, the CDR3 is TGTGCCAGCTCGCCAAACGAAAATACGCAGTATTTT. Translation: CASSPNENTQYF. The V call is TRBV18, the J call TRBJ2-3; D unclear. CDR3 size: 12 residues. V dropped 6 bases and J dropped 7 bases, with 11 bases sitting between them. Looked up from germline, CDR1 is KGHSH and CDR2 is LQKENI.